The 25 T cell receptor beta chains reported below all come from one sample, sequenced in a study of blood T cell repertoires in COVID-19. Assay used: immunoSEQ multiplex PCR; TCRdb lists only in-frame clones, some missing. The table has approximately 140,000 clones, almost 85% seen once. Sequencing used PBMCs or T cells enriched from blood (not recorded which). The receptors originated from a man between 40 and 49 years old with acute COVID-19.

The chain carries TRBV10-3 and TRBJ1-5, with TRBD1 identical over 8 bases. The CDR3 totals 14 residues. Trimming at V came to 3 bases and at J to 5 bases, leaving 3 bases not matched to a gene. Germline V CDR1 and CDR2: ENHRY, SYGVKD. CDR3 nucleotides: TGTGCCATCAGTGACCAGGGGGCTGATCAGCCCCAGCATTTT. It translates to CAISDQGADQPQHF.

The V call is TRBV7-9, the J call TRBJ2-2; a weak D match, TRBD2 (6 bases). With 5 bases removed from V and 3 bases from J, the gap between germline ends came to 13 bases. Per the germline V gene, CDR1 is SEHNR and CDR2 is FQNEAQ (reference sequence). CDR3 length: 15 amino acids. CDR3 protein: CASSTNRDYTGELFF. As DNA, the CDR3 is TGTGCCAGCAGCACGAACCGGGACTACACCGGGGAGCTGTTTTTT.

The genes are TRBV15 and TRBJ2-2; a possible D gene is TRBD2 (5 bases). The CDR3 length is 15 residues. V was trimmed by 0 bases and J by 1 base, leaving 6 bases between them. The germline CDR1 and CDR2 sequences are LNHNV and YYDKDF (reference sequence). As DNA, the CDR3 is TGTGCCACCAGCAGAGATCGGGGGAACACCGGGGAGCTGTTTTTT. The encoded protein is CATSRDRGNTGELFF.

J is TRBJ1-1 and V is TRBV2; the match to TRBD1 covers 8 bases. Germline CDR1 reads SNHLY; CDR2 reads FYNNEI. Trimming cost V 6 bases and J 4 bases; bases outside gene matches: 4. CDR3 size: 13 residues. This chain's CDR3 is CASSRTGLTEAFF. The CDR3 DNA reads as TGTGCCAGCAGCCGGACAGGGCTCACTGAAGCTTTCTTT.

The chain uses TRBV3-1 (or the pseudogene TRBV3-2) and TRBJ1-2; D gene uncertain. V shed 1 base and J shed 3 bases, with 12 bases lying between them. Germline CDR1 and CDR2: LGHDT and YNNKEL (reference sequence). The CDR3 length is 15 residues. In nucleotides, the CDR3 is TGTGCCAGCAGCCAAGCAGCCGGGTGGCACTATGGCTACACCTTC. Its protein product is CASSQAAGWHYGYTF.

The gene calls are TRBV4-2 and TRBJ1-2, with 10 bases that match TRBD1. This CDR3 spans 18 amino acids. The germline CDR1 and CDR2 sequences are LGHNA and YNFKEQ. Losses at the gene ends were 4 bases for V and 3 bases for J; bases not matched to a gene: 14. The CDR3 spells CASSRRVSGTGVDYGYTF. The CDR3 region has the DNA TGTGCCAGCAGCCGACGGGTCTCCGGGACAGGGGTCGACTATGGCTACACCTTC.

The chain has TRBV20-1 and TRBJ2-7, with a weak D call TRBD2 (6 bases). V gave up 8 bases and J gave up 6 bases, with 14 bases separating them. Germline CDR1 reads DFQATT; CDR2 reads SNEGSKA (reference sequence). The CDR3 extends over 11 amino acids. As DNA, the CDR3 is TGCAGTTCGCGGGGTTATGGCGAGCAGTACTTC. Its translation is CSSRGYGEQYF.

This clone has only one observation. The rearrangement uses TRBV15 and TRBJ1-4, with 11 nucleotides matching TRBD1. CDR1 is LNHNV and CDR2 is YYDKDF in the germline V gene (reference sequence). CDR3 length: 15 residues. V lost 4 bases, J lost 7 bases, and 5 bases stayed unmatched. The CDR3 region has the DNA TGTGCCACCAGCATAGGACAGGGGGCAGGTGAAAAACTGTTTTTT. This translates into CATSIGQGAGEKLFF.

The chain joins TRBV28 to TRBJ1-4; 8 bases align to TRBD1. There are 13 residues in the CDR3. V lost 8 bases, J lost 3 bases, and 2 bases stayed unmatched. Germline CDR1 MDHEN, CDR2 SYDVKM. CDR3 sequence (DNA): TGTGCCAGCCTGGACAGGGCTAATGAAAAACTGTTTTTT. This encodes CASLDRANEKLFF.

This clone appeared a single time. The chain couples TRBV6-5 to TRBJ1-1; unclear D gene. CDR1 and CDR2 (germline): MNHEY, SVGAGI. The ends were cut back, 3 bases at V and 11 bases at J, with 16 bases in the middle. The CDR3 has 13 residues. CDR3 region: CASSYDAAAGAFF. In DNA, the CDR3 is TGTGCCAGCAGTTATGATGCGGCGGCTGGGGCTTTCTTT.

Only one count was recorded for this clone. CDR3 sequence: CASSWDRNYGYTF. In DNA form, the CDR3 reads TGTGCCAGCAGTTGGGACAGAAACTATGGCTACACCTTC. This chain joins TRBV28 and TRBJ1-2, with TRBD1 matching over 7 bases. The germline V gene encodes CDR1 MDHEN and CDR2 SYDVKM. The V and J ends lost 4 bases and 2 bases, in that order; junction bases with no gene match: 1. The CDR3 has 13 amino acids.

This CDR3 is CAITGTVSGSPLHF. The CDR3 DNA reads as TGTGCCATCACCGGGACAGTATCAGGCTCACCCCTCCACTTT. V is TRBV10-3 and J is TRBJ1-6; TRBD1 matches 7 bases. CDR1 is ENHRY and CDR2 is SYGVKD in the germline V gene. The ends lost 7 bases at V and 10 bases at J; junction bases unmatched: 10. The CDR3 contains 14 residues.

The sample holds one count of this clone. The rearrangement uses TRBV7-9 and TRBJ2-1; 8 bases fit TRBD1. V shed 5 bases and J 7 bases; nucleotides not matched to a gene: 7. There are 14 residues in the CDR3. From germline, CDR1 is SEHNR and CDR2 FQNEAQ (reference sequence). The DNA for the CDR3 is TGTGCCAGCAGCCCAACAGGGGGTTTAAATGAGCAGTTCTTC. Translation gives CASSPTGGLNEQFF.

This chain links TRBV19 with TRBJ2-7; D remains unclear. Trimming shortened V by 3 bases and J by 3 bases, and 15 bases separated the two germline ends. This CDR3 has 15 residues. CDR1 LNHDA and CDR2 SQIVND come from the germline V gene (reference sequence). CDR3 nucleotide sequence: TGTGCCAGTAGTATCTCGGCGGTTTTGGGCTACGAGCAGTACTTC. Residues: CASSISAVLGYEQYF.

The chain is built from TRBV18 and TRBJ2-5, with 11 bases that match TRBD1. Germline assignment: CDR1 KGHSH and CDR2 LQKENI. V lost 0 bases and J lost 4; bases outside the gene matches: 7. The CDR3 contains 17 residues. CDR3 in DNA: TGTGCCAGCTCACCACCTTCTGGACAGGGGGCGTCAGAGACCCAGTACTTC. Translating it yields CASSPPSGQGASETQYF. The entire variable domain, with the rest obtained from reference TRBV18 and TRBJ2-5, is as follows: NAGVMQNPRHLVRRRGQEARLRCSPMKGHSHVYWYRQLPEEGLKFMVYLQKENIIDESGMPKERFSAEFPKEGPSILRIQQVVRGDSAAYFCASSPPSGQGASETQYFGPGTRLLVL.

This sequence joins TRBV6-5 and TRBJ2-2, with 7 positions matching TRBD1. CDR3 length equals 16 residues. Germline CDR1 reads MNHEY; CDR2 reads SVGAGI. J was trimmed by 7 bases and V by 2 bases; bases with no gene match: 10. For the CDR3, the DNA is TGTGCCAGCAGTTACAGTAGCAGGGGGTATGGCGGGGAGCTGTTTTTT. It is translated as CASSYSSRGYGGELFF.

The chain couples TRBV30 to TRBJ2-6, with D perhaps matching TRBD1 (5 bases). Germline CDR1 is GTSNPN and CDR2 is SVGIG (reference sequence). This CDR3 spans 17 amino acids. The ends were cut back, 2 bases at V and 2 bases at J, with 16 bases in the middle. This chain's CDR3 is CAWSPTGHPAGANVLTF. DNA of the CDR3: TGTGCCTGGAGTCCTACCGGACACCCAGCTGGGGCCAACGTCCTGACTTTC. Full variable domain (outside the CDR3, taken from reference TRBV30 and TRBJ2-6): SQTIHQWPATLVQPVGSPLSLECTVEGTSNPNLYWYRQAAGRGLQLLFYSVGIGQISSEVPQNLSASRPQDRQFILSSKKLLLSDSGFYLCAWSPTGHPAGANVLTFGAGSRLTVL.

This clone was detected once. This chain uses TRBV27 with TRBJ2-7, with 7 bases matching TRBD1. Trimming took 2 bases from V and 3 from J; bases not matched to a gene: 7. There are 15 residues in the CDR3. Germline CDR1 is MNHEY and CDR2 is SMNVEV (reference sequence). CDR3 in amino acids: CASSLAPGQNYEQYF. CDR3 DNA: TGTGCCAGCAGTTTAGCTCCGGGACAGAACTACGAGCAGTACTTC.

The V gene is TRBV19, the J gene TRBJ1-1, with D possibly matching TRBD1 (5 bases). The germline V and J ends were trimmed by 3 bases and 1 base, with 12 bases remaining between them. The CDR3 runs 15 residues. CDR1 and CDR2 from the germline V gene are LNHDA and SQIVND (reference sequence). CDR3 sequence reads: CASSIRETANTEAFF. The CDR3 DNA reads as TGTGCCAGTAGTATTAGAGAGACAGCGAACACTGAAGCTTTCTTT.

The chain is built from TRBV5-1 and TRBJ2-2; D is undetermined. Germline V gene sequence: CDR1 SGHRS, CDR2 YFSETQ. V lost 4 bases and J 0 bases, leaving 7 bases between the germline ends. The length of the CDR3 is 14 residues. CDR3 sequence (DNA): TGCGCCAGCAGCCCACAGTCGAACACCGGGGAGCTGTTTTTT. Amino acids: CASSPQSNTGELFF.

This sequence joins TRBV9 and TRBJ2-1; tentatively, D is TRBD2 (6 bases). Germline lookup yields CDR1 SGDLS and CDR2 YYNGEE. Between the trimmed V and J ends, which lost 4 bases and 8 bases, there was a span of 19 bases. This CDR3 is 15 amino acids long. The CDR3 is CASSYGGGGEYEQFF. In nucleotides, the CDR3 is TGTGCCAGCAGCTACGGGGGAGGAGGGGAATATGAGCAGTTCTTC.

This clone has only one observation. The chain links TRBV5-1 to TRBJ2-2, with 10 positions matching TRBD2. The CDR3 extends over 14 amino acids. V lost 5 bases to trimming and J lost 10 bases; unmatched junction nucleotides: 8. Germline V gene sequence: CDR1 SGHRS, CDR2 YFSETQ. The CDR3 nucleotides read TGCGCCAGCAGGGCTAGCGGGAGCGGCGAGGAGCTGTTTTTT. This encodes CASRASGSGEELFF.

This sequence joins TRBV6-4 and TRBJ2-3, with D maybe TRBD1 (7 bases). The CDR3 runs 14 residues. Germline loops: CDR1 MRHNA, CDR2 SNTAGT. Trimming shortened V by 7 bases and J by 3 bases, and 14 bases separated the two germline ends. In nucleotides, the CDR3 is TGTGCCAGCACCGCAGGGGGGCCGACAGATACGCAGTATTTT. Protein product: CASTAGGPTDTQYF.

This clone occurred once. The rearrangement joins TRBV24-1 to TRBJ2-7; 9 bases align to TRBD2. CDR1 KGHDR and CDR2 SFDVKD come from the germline V gene. There are 15 residues in the CDR3. Germline trimming cut 2 bases from V and 2 bases from J; bases unmatched to any gene: 3. CDR3 loop: CATSDSAGGPYEQYF. As DNA, the CDR3 is TGTGCCACCAGTGATTCAGCGGGAGGACCCTACGAGCAGTACTTC.

V gene TRBV28 combines with J gene TRBJ2-6; 8 bases align to TRBD2. The CDR3 runs to 16 residues. CDR1 is MDHEN, CDR2 SYDVKM, per germline. The V gene end was trimmed by 4 bases and the J gene end by 3 bases; junction bases not matched to a gene: 5. The CDR3 region is CASSSGGANGANVLTF. DNA for the CDR3: TGTGCCAGCAGTTCCGGGGGGGCGAATGGGGCCAACGTCCTGACTTTC.